Listed below are T cell receptor beta chains from one sample, sequenced in a study of post-analysis software for immune sequencing data. One entry per CDR3 protein, called by TCRdb with MiXCR from the PCR reads. Found here are 750,000 to 950,000 distinct CDR3 sequences, approximately 50% of them singletons; the top ten hold approximately 4.2%. Sequencing input: blood. The receptors were gathered from a girl between 5 and 17 years old with multiple sclerosis. Each CDR3 is given with its conserved first and last residue. Each record gives: D gene, clone size, J gene, V gene, CDR3 DNA, CDR3 protein. D genes are given only for firm matches. Clone size appears in some rows only: once, few, many, or a class for an expanded clone.

D gene: -
clone size: -
J gene: TRBJ2-1
V gene: TRBV29-1
CDR3 DNA: TGCAGCGTTGGGGCCTCCTACAATGAGCAGTTCTTC
CDR3 protein: CSVGASYNEQFF

D gene: -
clone size: few
J gene: TRBJ1-1
V gene: TRBV29-1
CDR3 DNA: TGCAGCGTTTTACAGGGTTTCGATTACACTGAAGCTTTCTTT
CDR3 protein: CSVLQGFDYTEAFF

D gene: TRBD1
clone size: -
J gene: TRBJ1-2
V gene: TRBV6-6
CDR3 DNA: TGTGCCAGCAGTTACTCGCGGGACAGGGGGAAGGATGGCTACACCTTC
CDR3 protein: CASSYSRDRGKDGYTF

D gene: TRBD1
clone size: -
J gene: TRBJ2-4
V gene: TRBV12-3/TRBV12-4
CDR3 DNA: TGTGCCAGCAGCCACTCCCCGTCCGGGACAGGGCGCTATAGTAAAAACATTCAGTACTTC
CDR3 protein: CASSHSPSGTGRYSKNIQYF

D gene: -
clone size: -
J gene: TRBJ2-1
V gene: TRBV10-3
CDR3 DNA: TGTGCCATCAGTGAGGGGGTCGTTGGTGAGCAGTTCTTC
CDR3 protein: CAISEGVVGEQFF

D gene: TRBD1
clone size: few
J gene: TRBJ1-2
V gene: TRBV25-1
CDR3 DNA: TGTGCCAGCGGGGGACAGGGGATACCCTTTTATGGCTACACCTTC
CDR3 protein: CASGGQGIPFYGYTF

D gene: TRBD1
clone size: -
J gene: TRBJ2-1
V gene: TRBV30
CDR3 DNA: TGTGCCTGGAAAACACCGGGACAGGGGGCGAATGAGCAGTTCTTC
CDR3 protein: CAWKTPGQGANEQFF

D gene: -
clone size: -
J gene: TRBJ2-7
V gene: TRBV20-1
CDR3 DNA: TGCAGTGCTACCCCGACCGCCTACGAGCAGTACTTC
CDR3 protein: CSATPTAYEQYF

D gene: -
clone size: few
J gene: TRBJ2-1
V gene: TRBV20-1
CDR3 DNA: TGCAGTGCTAGAGGTGGAGCGGGCCATGAGCAGTTCTTC
CDR3 protein: CSARGGAGHEQFF

D gene: TRBD2
clone size: -
J gene: TRBJ2-1
V gene: TRBV18
CDR3 DNA: TGTGCCAGCTCACCTCCGATTGGCGGGAGCTCCTACAATGAGCAGTTCTTC
CDR3 protein: CASSPPIGGSSYNEQFF

D gene: -
clone size: -
J gene: TRBJ2-1
V gene: TRBV5-4
CDR3 DNA: TGTGCCAGCAGCTTGGCATCCGCGGGGAGGGAGCAGTTCTTC
CDR3 protein: CASSLASAGREQFF

D gene: TRBD1
clone size: -
J gene: TRBJ2-7
V gene: TRBV12-3/TRBV12-4
CDR3 DNA: TGTGCCAGCAGGCGGAGCGGGACAGGGAACTACGAGCAGTACTTC
CDR3 protein: CASRRSGTGNYEQYF

D gene: -
clone size: -
J gene: TRBJ2-7
V gene: TRBV4-2
CDR3 DNA: TGTGCCAGCAGCCAAGAGCAGAAGGGCCCGTACGAGCAGTACTTC
CDR3 protein: CASSQEQKGPYEQYF

D gene: -
clone size: many
J gene: TRBJ2-4
V gene: TRBV4-2
CDR3 DNA: TGTGCCAGCAGCCAAGATCCAGGGTTATCCAAAAACATTCAGTACTTC
CDR3 protein: CASSQDPGLSKNIQYF

D gene: TRBD1
clone size: -
J gene: TRBJ2-6
V gene: TRBV13
CDR3 DNA: TGTGCCAGCAGCTCGGGACAGGGGGGCTCTGGGGCCAACGTCCTGACTTTC
CDR3 protein: CASSSGQGGSGANVLTF

D gene: TRBD1
clone size: -
J gene: TRBJ2-6
V gene: TRBV27
CDR3 DNA: TGTGCCAGCAGTTGGACGGGACAGCCCAGCTCTGGGGCCAACGTCCTGACTTTC
CDR3 protein: CASSWTGQPSSGANVLTF

D gene: -
clone size: -
J gene: TRBJ2-5
V gene: TRBV20-1
CDR3 DNA: TGCAGTGCTGGCACTCCGGGATCGCCTTGGCGGCAGTACTTC
CDR3 protein: CSAGTPGSPWRQYF

D gene: -
clone size: -
J gene: TRBJ2-4
V gene: TRBV7-9
CDR3 DNA: TGTGCCAGCAGCTCGAGGGTGACTTCAAACATTCAGTACTTC
CDR3 protein: CASSSRVTSNIQYF

D gene: -
clone size: -
J gene: TRBJ1-2
V gene: TRBV5-1
CDR3 DNA: TGCGCCAGCAGCTTGGCCTCATCAACAAACTATGGCTACACCTTC
CDR3 protein: CASSLASSTNYGYTF

D gene: -
clone size: -
J gene: TRBJ1-2
V gene: TRBV20-1
CDR3 DNA: TGCAGTGCTAGATCCTACGGGACCGAGGTTTATGGCTACACCTTC
CDR3 protein: CSARSYGTEVYGYTF

D gene: TRBD2
clone size: -
J gene: TRBJ2-3
V gene: TRBV7-6
CDR3 DNA: TGTGCCAGCAGCTTGGTTAGCGGGAGGCCCACAGATACGCAGTATTTT
CDR3 protein: CASSLVSGRPTDTQYF

D gene: TRBD1
clone size: -
J gene: TRBJ1-5
V gene: TRBV7-2
CDR3 DNA: TGTGCCAGCAGCTTGCCTCGACAGGGCAGCAATCAGCCCCAGCATTTT
CDR3 protein: CASSLPRQGSNQPQHF

D gene: -
clone size: -
J gene: TRBJ2-5
V gene: TRBV5-1
CDR3 DNA: TGCGCCAGCAGCTTTGAGGCCGGTCCCGGGGAGACCCAGTACTTC
CDR3 protein: CASSFEAGPGETQYF

D gene: -
clone size: few
J gene: TRBJ2-4
V gene: TRBV12-3/TRBV12-4
CDR3 DNA: TGTGCCAGCAGCCCACCGGGAAACATTCAGTACTTC
CDR3 protein: CASSPPGNIQYF

D gene: -
clone size: -
J gene: TRBJ2-3
V gene: TRBV7-7
CDR3 DNA: TGTGCTAGCAGTCAGCCCCCCCGGGGTACGCAGTATTTT
CDR3 protein: CASSQPPRGTQYF

D gene: -
clone size: -
J gene: TRBJ2-1
V gene: TRBV12-3/TRBV12-4
CDR3 DNA: TGTGCCAGCAGGAGTCGGGACGGCGGACAGTACAATGAGCAGTTCTTC
CDR3 protein: CASRSRDGGQYNEQFF

D gene: TRBD1
clone size: few
J gene: TRBJ2-7
V gene: TRBV20-1
CDR3 DNA: TGCAGTGCTAGGGACAGGGGCGGCGAGCAGTACTTC
CDR3 protein: CSARDRGGEQYF

D gene: TRBD2
clone size: -
J gene: TRBJ2-1
V gene: TRBV20-1
CDR3 DNA: TGCAGTGCTAAAGGCGGGAGTATAAACAATGAGCAGTTCTTC
CDR3 protein: CSAKGGSINNEQFF

D gene: -
clone size: -
J gene: TRBJ1-1
V gene: TRBV29-1
CDR3 DNA: TGCAGCGTTGTGGCTGGGGGCACTGAAGCTTTCTTT
CDR3 protein: CSVVAGGTEAFF

D gene: TRBD2
clone size: few
J gene: TRBJ2-3
V gene: TRBV20-1
CDR3 DNA: TGCAGTGCTAGTTACGGGGGGGCCACAGATACGCAGTATTTT
CDR3 protein: CSASYGGATDTQYF

D gene: TRBD2
clone size: -
J gene: TRBJ2-1
V gene: TRBV6-2/TRBV6-3
CDR3 DNA: TGTGCCAGCAGGCAGCGGGAGGCCTTCTACAATGAGCAGTTCTTC
CDR3 protein: CASRQREAFYNEQFF

D gene: -
clone size: -
J gene: TRBJ2-1
V gene: TRBV9
CDR3 DNA: TGTGCCAGCAGCGTAGCACCGAATGAGCAGTTCTTC
CDR3 protein: CASSVAPNEQFF

D gene: -
clone size: few
J gene: TRBJ2-1
V gene: TRBV20-1
CDR3 DNA: TGCAGTGCTAGCTCTCAGATTAACAATGAGCAGTTCTTC
CDR3 protein: CSASSQINNEQFF

D gene: -
clone size: -
J gene: TRBJ2-5
V gene: TRBV20-1
CDR3 DNA: TGCAGTGCTAGGGCGGGGCGATACAATGAGCAGTACTTC
CDR3 protein: CSARAGRYNEQYF

D gene: -
clone size: few
J gene: TRBJ2-6
V gene: TRBV9
CDR3 DNA: TGTGCCAGCAGCCCTACAGCGTCCGAGGCCAACGTCCTGACTTTC
CDR3 protein: CASSPTASEANVLTF

D gene: -
clone size: -
J gene: TRBJ2-5
V gene: TRBV7-8
CDR3 DNA: TGTGCCAGCAGCACCTTACTAGCCGCCAATGAGCAGTACTTC
CDR3 protein: CASSTLLAANEQYF

D gene: TRBD1
clone size: -
J gene: TRBJ1-4
V gene: TRBV6-5
CDR3 DNA: TGTGCCAGCAAACAACAGGGGGGAAAAGAAAAACTGTTTTTT
CDR3 protein: CASKQQGGKEKLFF

D gene: -
clone size: few
J gene: TRBJ2-6
V gene: TRBV3-1
CDR3 DNA: TGTGCCAGCAGCGGCGGGTTCTCTGGGGCCAACGTCCTGACTTTC
CDR3 protein: CASSGGFSGANVLTF

D gene: -
clone size: -
J gene: TRBJ2-7
V gene: TRBV25-1
CDR3 DNA: TGTGCCAGCAGTGACGGGGGCTTCACCTACGAGCAGTACTTC
CDR3 protein: CASSDGGFTYEQYF

D gene: -
clone size: few
J gene: TRBJ1-2
V gene: TRBV6-5
CDR3 DNA: TGTGCCAGCAGGCGGGCCGGCAACTATGGCTACACCTTC
CDR3 protein: CASRRAGNYGYTF

D gene: TRBD2
clone size: few
J gene: TRBJ2-1
V gene: TRBV7-2
CDR3 DNA: TGTGCCAGCAGACCCCTAGCGGGTCCTAATGAGCAGTTCTTC
CDR3 protein: CASRPLAGPNEQFF

D gene: TRBD1
clone size: -
J gene: TRBJ1-2
V gene: TRBV20-1
CDR3 DNA: TGCAGTGCTAGAGTGTACAGGGGTTATGGCTACACCTTC
CDR3 protein: CSARVYRGYGYTF

D gene: -
clone size: -
J gene: TRBJ2-7
V gene: TRBV6-1
CDR3 DNA: TGTGCCAGCAGCCAAGACGGGTCTGGGGGGAGCCCATCCTACGAGCAGTACTTC
CDR3 protein: CASSQDGSGGSPSYEQYF

D gene: -
clone size: -
J gene: TRBJ2-4
V gene: TRBV10-2
CDR3 DNA: TGCGCCAGCAGTGAAGAGGTGGGAAACATTCAGTACTTC
CDR3 protein: CASSEEVGNIQYF

D gene: -
clone size: few
J gene: TRBJ2-7
V gene: TRBV7-9
CDR3 DNA: TGTGCCAGCAGCTTAGATGAATACGAGCAGTACTTC
CDR3 protein: CASSLDEYEQYF

D gene: TRBD2
clone size: many
J gene: TRBJ2-7
V gene: TRBV27
CDR3 DNA: TGTGCCAGCAGTTTATCCCGCGGGGGCTACGAGCAGTACTTC
CDR3 protein: CASSLSRGGYEQYF

D gene: -
clone size: -
J gene: TRBJ2-4
V gene: TRBV24-1
CDR3 DNA: TGTGCCACCAGTGATTTGCTCCGACCGGAACTAGCCAAAAACATTCAGTACTTC
CDR3 protein: CATSDLLRPELAKNIQYF

D gene: TRBD2
clone size: -
J gene: TRBJ2-1
V gene: TRBV7-2
CDR3 DNA: TGCGCCAGCAGCTCTTGGGGGACGGGAGGTGAGCAGTTCTTC
CDR3 protein: CASSSWGTGGEQFF

D gene: -
clone size: -
J gene: TRBJ1-1
V gene: TRBV3-1
CDR3 DNA: TGTGCCAGCAGCGCCAGGGACGGCGGTCACACTGAAGCTTTCTTT
CDR3 protein: CASSARDGGHTEAFF

D gene: -
clone size: -
J gene: TRBJ2-6
V gene: TRBV4-2
CDR3 DNA: TGTGCCAGCAGCCAAGAACCAGGGTCTGGGGCCAACGTCCTGACTTTC
CDR3 protein: CASSQEPGSGANVLTF

D gene: TRBD1
clone size: -
J gene: TRBJ1-5
V gene: TRBV12-3/TRBV12-4
CDR3 DNA: TGTGCCAGCAGTTTTTGGGACAGGATTGGTGCCCAGCATTTT
CDR3 protein: CASSFWDRIGAQHF

D gene: -
clone size: -
J gene: TRBJ2-5
V gene: TRBV20-1
CDR3 DNA: TGCAGTGCTATCACGGGGGCGATGGAAGAGACCCAGTACTTC
CDR3 protein: CSAITGAMEETQYF

D gene: -
clone size: -
J gene: TRBJ1-6
V gene: TRBV6-5
CDR3 DNA: TGTGCCAGCAGCCTCCGGGGGGCGGCGAATTCACCCCTCCACTTT
CDR3 protein: CASSLRGAANSPLHF

D gene: TRBD2
clone size: -
J gene: TRBJ2-7
V gene: TRBV5-1
CDR3 DNA: TGCGCCAGCAGCTTACCGGGACTAGCCAACGAGCAGTACTTC
CDR3 protein: CASSLPGLANEQYF

D gene: -
clone size: few
J gene: TRBJ2-1
V gene: TRBV27
CDR3 DNA: TGTGCCAGCCGATCACCAGGACAGATCTACAATGAGCAGTTCTTC
CDR3 protein: CASRSPGQIYNEQFF

D gene: -
clone size: -
J gene: TRBJ1-6
V gene: TRBV9
CDR3 DNA: TGTGCCAGCAGCGTCGGACCGGGTTATCCGCCCCTCCACTTT
CDR3 protein: CASSVGPGYPPLHF

D gene: TRBD2
clone size: many
J gene: TRBJ2-5
V gene: TRBV12-3/TRBV12-4
CDR3 DNA: TGTGCCAGCAGTTTTAGCGGGATTGGGACCCAGTACTTC
CDR3 protein: CASSFSGIGTQYF

D gene: -
clone size: -
J gene: TRBJ2-1
V gene: TRBV29-1
CDR3 DNA: TGCAGCGTTGTCGGCCAGAACTCCTACAATGAGCAGTTCTTC
CDR3 protein: CSVVGQNSYNEQFF

D gene: -
clone size: -
J gene: TRBJ2-6
V gene: TRBV10-3
CDR3 DNA: TGTGCCATCAGTGAAAGGAGCTCTGGGGCCAACGTCCTGACTTTC
CDR3 protein: CAISERSSGANVLTF

D gene: -
clone size: few
J gene: TRBJ2-3
V gene: TRBV20-1
CDR3 DNA: TGCAGTGCAGGCGCGGGGAGCACAGATACGCAGTATTTT
CDR3 protein: CSAGAGSTDTQYF